This record looks at one T cell receptor beta chain sequence and its context. Its specificity is unknown. The junction shows a germline mismatch at one end, possibly a read error. CDR1 is SGHAT, CDR2 FQNNGV, per germline. The length of the CDR3 is 14 residues. Production of TCR beta cDNA used roughly 0.55 ug total RNA together with a constant-region primer. TCR beta libraries came from three nested multiplex PCR rounds using slightly modified ARM-PCR. Amplification in the first two PCR rounds was performed using TRBV1-TRBV30 forward primers and a C-beta reverse primer for around 10 cycles each. TCRdb called the multiplex PCR reads again in MiXCR, with one record for every CDR3 protein. There are 300,000 to 350,000 distinct CDR3 sequences in the sample; roughly two thirds occur only once, and approximately 5.9% lies in the top ten. The data belong to a study of tumor-infiltrating lymphocytes in primary liver carcinoma. Turning to the study itself: Sample yields, roughly 3.65 to 7.5 million productive TCRbeta reads, were similar across the tissue types.

Blood RNA was derived from unsorted whole blood, and germline DNA was extracted too. Whole-study results and caveats: Tumors carried a top-250-clone fraction significantly exceeding that of blood (p = 0.039). Bulk samples went unsorted, so CD4+ and CD8+ repertoires were not compared.

The TCR comes from a man aged 35 to 55 with primary liver carcinoma and hepatitis B virus infection. The sample comprised peripheral blood. V usage is TRBV11-2 and J usage is TRBJ2-1; D is perhaps TRBD2 (5 bases). DNA for the CDR3: TGTGCCAGCAGCTTAGCGGGGTACTACGATGAGGAGTTCTTC. Translating gives CASSLAGYYDEEFF. Full variable domain (rest looked up from reference TRBV11-2 and TRBJ2-1): EAGVAQSPRYKIIEKRQSVAFWCNPISGHATLYWYQQILGQGPKLLIQFQNNGVVDDSQLPKDRFSAERLKGVDSTLKIQPAKLEDSAVYLCASSLAGYYDEEFFGPGTRLTVL.